Below are 2 T cell receptor beta chains sequenced from a single sample in a study of T cell repertoires in cytomegalovirus infection. These receptors are not linked to any known antigen. TCRdb analysed the reads with MiXCR anew, one entry per CDR3 protein. Of roughly 46,000 distinct CDR3 sequences detected, 20% to 25% appear once; the ten largest clones hold around 18%. Sequences were obtained from PBMCs, sequenced either directly or after in vitro stimulation (not recorded which). The receptors derive from a human donor in good health (CMV status not recorded). Some clones in this sample may be carry-over from other donors' samples.

This rearrangement joins TRBV7-2 to TRBJ2-5, with TRBD1 matching over 9 bases. Germline V CDR1 and CDR2: SGHTA, FQGNSA. V was pared by 8 bases and J by 5 bases, with 6 bases of the junction left unmatched. The CDR3 is 13 amino acids. The CDR3 coding sequence is TGTGCCAGCCGGACAGGGGAGAGGGAGACCCAGTACTTC. It encodes CASRTGERETQYF.

This clonotype has just a few counts. The gene calls are TRBV7-9 and TRBJ2-4; 9 nucleotides line up with TRBD1. V lost 3 bases to trimming and J lost 7 bases; unmatched junction nucleotides: 13. This CDR3 spans 17 amino acids. Germline CDR1 is SEHNR and CDR2 is FQNEAQ (reference sequence). This CDR3 is CASSFRGPGQGRNIQYF. The CDR3 coding sequence is TGTGCCAGCAGCTTTCGAGGCCCGGGACAGGGAAGGAACATTCAGTACTTC.